Detailed here is one TCR beta chain. No antigen is known for it. These data originate in a study of cytomegalovirus exposure and HLA in healthy donors. Background on the study: A subsequent analysis stated that the approximately 120 validation repertoires were run on the same platform as the roughly 620 first-cohort repertoires.

The length of the CDR3 is 14 residues. CDR1 MGHRA and CDR2 YSYEKL come from the germline V gene. Between the trimmed V and J ends, which lost 3 bases and 7 bases, there was a span of 10 bases. Sequencing was performed with immunoSEQ multiplex PCR; in TCRdb, only in-frame clones are kept and a portion is missing. The table records about 82,000 clones, approximately 93% of them present only once. Overall study results and limits: The classifier reportedly diagnosed cytomegalovirus status with high sensitivity and specificity. Rare TCR sequences dominated, though some public TCRs recurred in many donors. According to the study, around 160 TCR beta chains were cytomegalovirus-associated.

Sequencing used PBMCs. V gene TRBV4-1 combines with J gene TRBJ1-6, with D maybe TRBD1 (5 bases). The receptor was isolated from a man between 18 and 35 years old in good health and CMV-seronegative. The CDR3 reads CASSQTTVNSPLHF. In nucleotides, the CDR3 is TGCGCCAGCAGCCAGACGACAGTCAATTCACCCCTCCACTTT.